Included here is one TCR beta chain sequence, with context. Using immunoSEQ multiplex PCR, the repertoire was profiled, and TCRdb retains in-frame clones only, with some absent. The sample includes some 140,000 clones, 80% to 85% of them seen just once. Allocation to cohorts depended on clinical history reported by the participants. The data belong to a study of blood T cell repertoires in COVID-19. Background on the study: Donors in the United States, Italy and Spain gave samples during acute or convalescent COVID-19. T cells, B-cell-depleted T cells, or PBMCs supplied cDNA or gDNA.

The CDR3 has 15 residues. Germline V lookup: CDR1 LNHDA, CDR2 SQIVND (reference sequence). V was pared by 5 bases and J by 0 bases, with 11 bases between. The TCR comes from a man aged 40-49 years with acute COVID-19. This chain joins TRBV19 and TRBJ1-5; D unresolved. The sample comprised PBMCs or T cells enriched from blood (not recorded which). The CDR3 loop is CASSQGLNSNQPQHF. CDR3 nucleotides: TGTGCCAGTAGTCAAGGACTAAATAGCAATCAGCCCCAGCATTTT.